The rows below give T cell receptor beta chains drawn from one sample of a study of vaccination and CD4 T cells after COVID-19. The antigens of these receptors remain unknown. TCRdb ran MiXCR on the PCR reads and lists one entry per CDR3 protein. The sample includes around 25,000 distinct CDR3 sequences, 28% seen only once; the top ten take roughly 7.1%. Here the sequenced sample was CD4+ T cells from blood, cultured in vitro, taken about 7 months after SARS-CoV-2 vaccination. Receptors were obtained from a human donor who had recovered from COVID-19. The CDR3 runs from the conserved cysteine through the conserved F or W. A D gene is named only where the DNA matches it firmly. Some rows have no size entry. The others give once, few or many, or a class for an expanded clone.

clone size	D gene	V gene	J gene	CDR3 protein	CDR3 DNA
NA	NA	TRBV7-2	TRBJ2-5	CASSLRGREGQYF	TGTGCCAGCAGTTTGAGGGGGAGGGAGGGCCAGTACTTC
NA	NA	TRBV21-1	TRBJ2-7	CASSKSTYEQYF	TGTGCCAGCAGCAAAAGTACCTACGAGCAGTACTTC
NA	NA	TRBV9	TRBJ2-3	CASSGQVSTDTQYF	TGTGCCAGCAGCGGACAAGTTAGCACAGATACGCAGTATTTT
NA	TRBD2	TRBV20-1	TRBJ2-3	CSINLGTSGRVTDTQYF	TGCAGTATCAACCTGGGAACTAGCGGGAGGGTGACAGATACGCAGTATTTT
few	TRBD2	TRBV6-2/TRBV6-3	TRBJ2-7	CASSAAYSSGYEQYF	TGTGCCAGCAGCGCGGCGTACTCTAGCGGATACGAGCAGTACTTC
NA	TRBD2	TRBV28	TRBJ2-5	CASSQGGSGSGTQYF	TGTGCCAGCAGCCAGGGAGGTAGCGGGTCTGGGACCCAGTACTTC
NA	TRBD2	TRBV12-3/TRBV12-4	TRBJ2-5	CASRRTSGIEETQYF	TGTGCCAGCAGGAGGACTAGCGGGATCGAGGAGACCCAGTACTTC
NA	NA	TRBV7-6	TRBJ1-2	CASSLGENYGYTF	TGTGCCAGCAGCTTAGGAGAGAACTATGGCTACACCTTC
NA	TRBD2	TRBV19	TRBJ2-1	CASSIGLAGNNEQFF	TGTGCCAGTAGTATAGGACTAGCGGGGAACAATGAGCAGTTCTTC
few	NA	TRBV28	TRBJ2-3	CASSWTSTDTQYF	TGTGCCAGCAGTTGGACTAGCACAGATACGCAGTATTTT
few	NA	TRBV6-2/TRBV6-3	TRBJ1-1	CASSYQGPTGTEAFF	TGTGCCAGCAGTTACCAGGGACCAACGGGCACCGAAGCTTTCTTT
NA	NA	TRBV19	TRBJ1-5	CASTATTNQPQHF	TGTGCCAGTACGGCCACGACGAATCAGCCCCAGCATTTT
NA	NA	TRBV28	TRBJ1-2	CASSLNGAQGGYTF	TGTGCCAGCAGTTTAAATGGGGCGCAGGGAGGCTACACCTTC
medium-sized	NA	TRBV20-1	TRBJ1-5	CSARVRSYSNQPQHF	TGCAGTGCTAGAGTCCGCTCCTATAGCAATCAGCCCCAGCATTTT
NA	TRBD1	TRBV15	TRBJ2-5	CATSRSPGQGQETQYF	TGTGCCACCAGCAGGTCGCCGGGACAGGGGCAAGAGACCCAGTACTTC
few	NA	TRBV6-1	TRBJ1-6	CATLGGSYNSPLHF	TGTGCCACCCTAGGGGGTTCTTATAATTCACCCCTCCACTTT
NA	NA	TRBV28	TRBJ1-2	CASSFSALSYGYTF	TGTGCCAGCAGTTTTTCGGCTCTCTCCTATGGCTACACCTTC
NA	TRBD1	TRBV20-1	TRBJ2-7	CSVDRQGASYEQYF	TGCAGTGTAGACCGACAGGGGGCATCCTACGAGCAGTACTTC
few	NA	TRBV20-1	TRBJ2-7	CSARGGTPGETYEQYF	TGCAGTGCTAGAGGCGGCACGCCGGGAGAGACCTACGAGCAGTACTTC
once	NA	TRBV4-2	TRBJ2-3	CASSQAGRSGSDTQYF	TGTGCCAGCAGCCAAGCCGGTCGCAGCGGGTCAGATACGCAGTATTTT
NA	NA	TRBV5-5	TRBJ1-5	CASSLPGEGQPQHF	TGCGCCAGCAGCTTGCCAGGGGAGGGTCAGCCCCAGCATTTT
few	NA	TRBV20-1	TRBJ2-1	CSASLSPGANEQFF	TGCAGTGCTAGTCTTTCCCCGGGGGCAAATGAGCAGTTCTTC
NA	NA	TRBV12-3/TRBV12-4	TRBJ2-1	CASTPSSYNEQFF	TGTGCCAGCACTCCCAGCTCCTACAATGAGCAGTTCTTC
NA	NA	TRBV6-5	TRBJ2-3	CASSYNRPPHPQYF	TGTGCCAGCAGCTACAACCGGCCCCCCCATCCGCAGTATTTT
few	TRBD2	TRBV28	TRBJ2-5	CASSSLFERGGQETQYF	TGTGCCAGCAGTTCCCTTTTTGAGCGGGGGGGTCAAGAGACCCAGTACTTC
NA	TRBD1	TRBV19	TRBJ1-5	CASSIAGPSLQGIGSNQPQHF	TGTGCCAGTAGTATAGCGGGACCGTCTCTACAGGGGATCGGAAGCAATCAGCCCCAGCATTTT
NA	TRBD2	TRBV4-3	TRBJ2-6	CASSQGLASGANVLTF	TGCGCCAGCAGCCAGGGACTAGCCTCCGGGGCCAACGTCCTGACTTTC
NA	TRBD1	TRBV28	TRBJ2-7	CASSSSGTALYEQYF	TGTGCCAGCAGCTCCTCCGGGACAGCGCTCTACGAGCAGTACTTC
many	NA	TRBV20-1	TRBJ2-3	CSASSGTIQRGDTQYF	TGCAGTGCTAGTTCGGGGACGATACAACGGGGAGATACGCAGTATTTT
NA	NA	TRBV7-6	TRBJ2-1	CASSLGYLEEYNEQFF	TGTGCCAGCAGCTTAGGTTATCTGGAGGAATACAATGAGCAGTTCTTC